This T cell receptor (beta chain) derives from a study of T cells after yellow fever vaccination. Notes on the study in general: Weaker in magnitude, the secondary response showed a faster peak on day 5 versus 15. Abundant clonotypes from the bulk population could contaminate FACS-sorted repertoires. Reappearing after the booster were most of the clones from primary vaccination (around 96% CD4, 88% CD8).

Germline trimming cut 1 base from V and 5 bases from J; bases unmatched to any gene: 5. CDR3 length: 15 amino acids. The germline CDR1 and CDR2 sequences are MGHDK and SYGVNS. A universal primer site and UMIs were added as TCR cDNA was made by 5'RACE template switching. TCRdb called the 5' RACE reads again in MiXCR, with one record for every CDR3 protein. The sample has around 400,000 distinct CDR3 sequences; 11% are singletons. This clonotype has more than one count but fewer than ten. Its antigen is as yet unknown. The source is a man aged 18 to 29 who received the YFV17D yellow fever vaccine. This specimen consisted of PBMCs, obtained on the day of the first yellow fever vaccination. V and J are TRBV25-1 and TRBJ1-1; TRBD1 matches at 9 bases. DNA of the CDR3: TGTGCCAGCAGTGAATCCCGGACAGGGGAAACTGAAGCTTTCTTT. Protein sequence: CASSESRTGETEAFF.